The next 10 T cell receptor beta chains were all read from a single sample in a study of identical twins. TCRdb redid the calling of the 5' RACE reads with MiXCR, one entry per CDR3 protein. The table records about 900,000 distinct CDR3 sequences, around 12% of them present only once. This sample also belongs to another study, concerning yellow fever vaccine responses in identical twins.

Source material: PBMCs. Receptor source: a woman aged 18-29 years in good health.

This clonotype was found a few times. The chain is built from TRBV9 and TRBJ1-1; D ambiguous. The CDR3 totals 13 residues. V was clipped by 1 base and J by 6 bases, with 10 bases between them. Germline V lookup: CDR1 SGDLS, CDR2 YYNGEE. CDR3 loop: CASSVSPGAEAFF. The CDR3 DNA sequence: TGTGCCAGCAGCGTAAGTCCTGGGGCTGAAGCTTTCTTT.

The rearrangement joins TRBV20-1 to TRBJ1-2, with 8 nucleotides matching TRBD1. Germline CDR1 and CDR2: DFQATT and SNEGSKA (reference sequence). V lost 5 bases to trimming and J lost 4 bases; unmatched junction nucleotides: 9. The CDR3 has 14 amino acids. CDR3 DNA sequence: TGCAGTGCTGATCCAGGGGGCGAGGGCTATGGCTACACCTTC. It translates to CSADPGGEGYGYTF.

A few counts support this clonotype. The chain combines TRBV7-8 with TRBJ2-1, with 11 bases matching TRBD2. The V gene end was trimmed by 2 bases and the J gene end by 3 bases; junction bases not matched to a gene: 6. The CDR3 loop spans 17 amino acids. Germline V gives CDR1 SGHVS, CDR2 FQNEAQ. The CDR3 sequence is CASSLLASGGIYNEQFF. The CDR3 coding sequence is TGTGCCAGCAGCTTATTGGCTAGCGGGGGGATCTACAATGAGCAGTTCTTC.

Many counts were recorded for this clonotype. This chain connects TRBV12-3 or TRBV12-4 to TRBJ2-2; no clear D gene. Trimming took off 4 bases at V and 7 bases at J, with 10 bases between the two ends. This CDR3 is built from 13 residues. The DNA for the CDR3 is TGTGCCAGCAGTTCAGCAAGAGGCGGGGAGCTGTTTTTT. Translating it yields CASSSARGGELFF.

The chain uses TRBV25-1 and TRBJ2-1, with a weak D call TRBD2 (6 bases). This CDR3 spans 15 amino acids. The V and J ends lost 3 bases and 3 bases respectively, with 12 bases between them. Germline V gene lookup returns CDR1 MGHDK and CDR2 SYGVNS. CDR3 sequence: CASSDPGDVYNEQFF. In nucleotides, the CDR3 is TGTGCCAGCAGTGATCCGGGGGATGTCTACAATGAGCAGTTCTTC.

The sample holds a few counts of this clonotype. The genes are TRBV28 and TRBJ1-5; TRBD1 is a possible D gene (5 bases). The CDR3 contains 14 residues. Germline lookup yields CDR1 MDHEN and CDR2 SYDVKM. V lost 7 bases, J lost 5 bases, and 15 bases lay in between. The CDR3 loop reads CASTPGGEDQPQHF. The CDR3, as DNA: TGTGCCAGCACCCCCGGGGGGGAGGATCAGCCCCAGCATTTT.

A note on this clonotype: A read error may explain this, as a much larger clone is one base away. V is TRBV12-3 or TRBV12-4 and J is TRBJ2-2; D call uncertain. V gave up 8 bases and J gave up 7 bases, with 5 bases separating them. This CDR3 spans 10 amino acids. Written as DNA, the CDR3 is TGTGCCAGCGGGGACGGGGAGCTGTTTTTT. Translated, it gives CASGDGELFF.

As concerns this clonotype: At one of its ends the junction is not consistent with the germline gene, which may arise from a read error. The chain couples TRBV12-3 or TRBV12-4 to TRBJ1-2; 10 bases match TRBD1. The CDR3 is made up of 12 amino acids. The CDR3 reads CASSLRDRGFSF. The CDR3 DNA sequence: TGTGCCAGCAGCCTCCGGGACAGGGGATTCTCCTTC.

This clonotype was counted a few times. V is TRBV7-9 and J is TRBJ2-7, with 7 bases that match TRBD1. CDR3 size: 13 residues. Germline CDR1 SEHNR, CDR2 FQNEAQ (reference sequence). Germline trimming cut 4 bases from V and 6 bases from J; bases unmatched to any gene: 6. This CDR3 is CASSSNRGSEQYV. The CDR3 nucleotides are TGTGCCAGCAGCTCCAACAGGGGTAGCGAGCAGTACGTC.

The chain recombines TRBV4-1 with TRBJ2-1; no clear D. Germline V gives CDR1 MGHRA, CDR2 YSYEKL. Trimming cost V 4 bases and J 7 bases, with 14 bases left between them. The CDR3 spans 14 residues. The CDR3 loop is CASSPSSARNEQFF. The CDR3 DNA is TGCGCCAGCAGCCCATCTTCCGCTCGGAATGAGCAGTTCTTC.